This T cell receptor (beta chain) comes out of a study of identical twins. All donors comprised healthy Caucasians. Study results and caveats: Researchers caution that invariant MAIT and iNKT cells could partly confound zero-insertion analyses. Conclusions came from cross-sectional statistical analysis, not from following the same donors.

In germline, CDR1 is SGDLS, CDR2 YYNGEE. CDR3 length: 14 residues. The V segment lost 6 bases and the J segment 7 bases; nucleotides outside the gene matches: 11. This clonotype has more than one count but fewer than ten. Antigen unknown. A universal primer site was incorporated via template switching, and the cDNA contained unique molecular identifiers. TCRdb independently ran MiXCR on the 5' RACE reads; one entry per CDR3 protein. Here the sample spans 700,000 or so distinct CDR3 sequences, 8.6% being singletons. This same sample was also part of a study on yellow fever vaccine responses in identical twins.

The TCR comes from a woman in her late teens or twenties in good health. The chain combines TRBV9 with TRBJ1-1; 8 nucleotides align to TRBD1. The sample consisted of PBMCs. The CDR3 DNA follows: TGTGCCAGCAAATTACGGACAGGGCCCGATGAAGCTTTCTTT. This encodes CASKLRTGPDEAFF.